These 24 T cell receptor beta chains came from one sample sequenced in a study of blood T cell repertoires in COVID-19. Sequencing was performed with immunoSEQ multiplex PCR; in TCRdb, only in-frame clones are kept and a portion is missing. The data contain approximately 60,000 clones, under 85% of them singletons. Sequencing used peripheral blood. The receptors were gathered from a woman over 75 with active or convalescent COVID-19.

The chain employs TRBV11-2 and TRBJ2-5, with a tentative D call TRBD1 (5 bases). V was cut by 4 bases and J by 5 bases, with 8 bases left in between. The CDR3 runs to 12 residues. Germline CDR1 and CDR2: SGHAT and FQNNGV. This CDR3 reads CASSSYRETQYF. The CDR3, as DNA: TGTGCCAGCAGCTCATACAGGGAGACCCAGTACTTC.

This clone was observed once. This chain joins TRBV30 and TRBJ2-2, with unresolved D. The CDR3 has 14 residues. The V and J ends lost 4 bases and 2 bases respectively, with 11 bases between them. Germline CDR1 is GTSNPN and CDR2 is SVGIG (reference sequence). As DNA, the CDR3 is TGTGCCTGGAAATCAGGTTACAACACCGGGGAGCTGTTTTTT. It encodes CAWKSGYNTGELFF.

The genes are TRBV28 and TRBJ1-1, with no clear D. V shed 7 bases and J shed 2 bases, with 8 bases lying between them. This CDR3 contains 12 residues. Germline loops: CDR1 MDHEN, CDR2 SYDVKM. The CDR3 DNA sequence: TGTGCCAGCACCCTGGGCAACACTGAAGCTTTCTTT. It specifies CASTLGNTEAFF.

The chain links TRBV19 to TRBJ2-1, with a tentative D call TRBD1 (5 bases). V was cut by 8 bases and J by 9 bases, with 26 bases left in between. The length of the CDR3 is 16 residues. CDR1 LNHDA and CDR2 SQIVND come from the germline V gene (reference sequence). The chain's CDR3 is CASASVSGFRNGEQFF. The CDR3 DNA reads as TGTGCCAGTGCCTCTGTCTCAGGGTTCCGGAACGGTGAGCAGTTCTTC.

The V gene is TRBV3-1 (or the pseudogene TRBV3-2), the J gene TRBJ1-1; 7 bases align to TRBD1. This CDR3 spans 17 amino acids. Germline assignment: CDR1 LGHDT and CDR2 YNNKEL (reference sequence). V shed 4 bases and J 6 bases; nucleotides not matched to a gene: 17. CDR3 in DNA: TGTGCCAGCAGCCCCTATGCCGGAGGGGGCGGTTGGGCTGAAGCTTTCTTT. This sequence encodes CASSPYAGGGGWAEAFF.

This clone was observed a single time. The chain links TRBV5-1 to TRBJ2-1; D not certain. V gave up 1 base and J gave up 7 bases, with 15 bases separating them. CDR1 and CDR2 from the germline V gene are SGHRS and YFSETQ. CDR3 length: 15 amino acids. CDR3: CASSLPEAVLNEQFF. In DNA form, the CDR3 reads TGCGCCAGCAGCTTGCCCGAGGCAGTTTTGAATGAGCAGTTCTTC.

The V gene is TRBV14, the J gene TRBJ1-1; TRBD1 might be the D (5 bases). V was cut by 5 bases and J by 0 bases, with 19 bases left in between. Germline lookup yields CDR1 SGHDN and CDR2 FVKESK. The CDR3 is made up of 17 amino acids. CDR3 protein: CASSRGGDFEMNTEAFF. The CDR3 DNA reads TGTGCCAGCAGCAGGGGAGGGGATTTCGAGATGAACACTGAAGCTTTCTTT. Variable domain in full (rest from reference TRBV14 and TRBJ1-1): EAGVTQFPSHSVIEKGQTVTLRCDPISGHDNLYWYRRVMGKEIKFLLHFVKESKQDESGMPNNRFLAERTGGTYSTLKVQPAELEDSGVYFCASSRGGDFEMNTEAFFGQGTRLTVV.

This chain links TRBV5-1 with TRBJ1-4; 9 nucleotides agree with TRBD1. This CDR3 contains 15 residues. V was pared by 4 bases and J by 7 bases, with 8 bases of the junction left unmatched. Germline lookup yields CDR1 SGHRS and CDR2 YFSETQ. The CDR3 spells CASSVDRGGGEKLFF. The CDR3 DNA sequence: TGCGCCAGCAGCGTGGACAGGGGAGGAGGTGAAAAACTGTTTTTT.

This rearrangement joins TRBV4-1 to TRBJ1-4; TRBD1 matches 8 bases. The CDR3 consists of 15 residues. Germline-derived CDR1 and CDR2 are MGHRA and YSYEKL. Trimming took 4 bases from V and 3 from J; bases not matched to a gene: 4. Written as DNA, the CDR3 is TGCGCCAGCAGCCCGATGGGACAGGCTAATGAAAAACTGTTTTTT. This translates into CASSPMGQANEKLFF.

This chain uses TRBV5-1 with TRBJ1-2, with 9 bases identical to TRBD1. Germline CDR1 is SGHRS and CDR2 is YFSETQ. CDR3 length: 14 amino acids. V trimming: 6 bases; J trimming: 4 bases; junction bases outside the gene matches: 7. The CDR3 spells CASKPGQGGYGYTF. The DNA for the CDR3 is TGCGCCAGCAAACCGGGACAGGGCGGCTATGGCTACACCTTC.

The CDR3 DNA follows: TGTGCCTGTCAGGGGTTCAATCAGCCCCAGCATTTT. Its translation: CACQGFNQPQHF. V gene TRBV2 combines with J gene TRBJ1-5; a weak D match, TRBD1 (6 bases). Trimming cost V 11 bases and J 3 bases, with 11 bases left between them. This CDR3 is 12 amino acids long. The germline CDR1 and CDR2 sequences are SNHLY and FYNNEI. The full variable domain, its missing parts supplied by reference TRBV2 and TRBJ1-5, is EPEVTQTPSHQVTQMGQEVILRCVPISNHLYFYWYRQILGQKVEFLVSFYNNEISEKSEIFDDQFSVERPDGSNFTLKIRSTKLEDSAMYFCACQGFNQPQHFGDGTRLSIL.

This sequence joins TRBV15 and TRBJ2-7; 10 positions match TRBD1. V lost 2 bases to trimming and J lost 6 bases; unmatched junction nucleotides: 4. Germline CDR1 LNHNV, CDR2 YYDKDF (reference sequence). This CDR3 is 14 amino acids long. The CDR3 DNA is TGTGCCACCAGCAGATCCGGGACAGGGGCCGAGCAGTACTTC. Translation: CATSRSGTGAEQYF.

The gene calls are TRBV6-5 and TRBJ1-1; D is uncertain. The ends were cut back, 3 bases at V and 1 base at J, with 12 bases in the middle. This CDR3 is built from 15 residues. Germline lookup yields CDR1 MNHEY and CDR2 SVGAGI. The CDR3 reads CASSYSGRGNTEAFF. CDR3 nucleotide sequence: TGTGCCAGCAGTTATTCGGGTCGGGGGAACACTGAAGCTTTCTTT.

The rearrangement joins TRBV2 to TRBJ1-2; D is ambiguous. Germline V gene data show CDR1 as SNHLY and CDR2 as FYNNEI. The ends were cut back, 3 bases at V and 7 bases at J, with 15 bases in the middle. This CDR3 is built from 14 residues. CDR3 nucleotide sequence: TGTGCCAGCAGTGACCGGGAGGCCTTTACTGGCTACACCTTC. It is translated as CASSDREAFTGYTF.

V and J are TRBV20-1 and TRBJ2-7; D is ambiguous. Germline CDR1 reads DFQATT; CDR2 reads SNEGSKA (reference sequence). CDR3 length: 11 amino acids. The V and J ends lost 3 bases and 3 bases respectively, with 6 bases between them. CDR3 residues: CSASRVYEQYF. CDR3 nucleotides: TGCAGTGCTAGCCGCGTCTACGAGCAGTACTTC.

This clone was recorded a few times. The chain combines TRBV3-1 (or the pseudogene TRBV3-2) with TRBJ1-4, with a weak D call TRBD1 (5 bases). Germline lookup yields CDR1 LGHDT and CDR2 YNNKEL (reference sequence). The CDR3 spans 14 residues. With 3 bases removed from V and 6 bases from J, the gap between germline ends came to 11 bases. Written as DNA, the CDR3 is TGTGCCAGCAGCCAGGTCGGGGGGGATGAAAAACTGTTTTTT. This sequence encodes CASSQVGGDEKLFF.

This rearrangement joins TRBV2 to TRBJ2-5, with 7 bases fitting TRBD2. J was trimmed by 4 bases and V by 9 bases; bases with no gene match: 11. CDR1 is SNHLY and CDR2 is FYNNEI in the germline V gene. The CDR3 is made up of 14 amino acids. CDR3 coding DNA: TGTGCCAGTAGACGCGGGGGAGGGCCAGAGACCCAGTACTTC. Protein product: CASRRGGGPETQYF.

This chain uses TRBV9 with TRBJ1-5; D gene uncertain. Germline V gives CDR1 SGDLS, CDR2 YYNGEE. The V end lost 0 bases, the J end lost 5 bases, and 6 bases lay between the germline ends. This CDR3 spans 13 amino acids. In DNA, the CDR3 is TGTGCCAGCAGCGTAGACGCGGATCAGCCCCAGCATTTT. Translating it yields CASSVDADQPQHF.

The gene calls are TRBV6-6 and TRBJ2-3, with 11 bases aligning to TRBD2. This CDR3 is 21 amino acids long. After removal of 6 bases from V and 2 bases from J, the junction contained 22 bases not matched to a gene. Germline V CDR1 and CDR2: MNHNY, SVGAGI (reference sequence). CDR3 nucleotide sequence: TGTGCCAGCAGCCCATCGTCACTGTGGCTAGCGGGGGGCATGGACACAGATACGCAGTATTTT. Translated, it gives CASSPSSLWLAGGMDTDTQYF.

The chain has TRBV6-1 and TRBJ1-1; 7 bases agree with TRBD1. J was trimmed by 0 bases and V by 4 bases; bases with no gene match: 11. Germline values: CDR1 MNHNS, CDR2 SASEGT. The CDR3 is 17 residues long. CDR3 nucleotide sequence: TGTGCCAGCAGTGCCCAGCCCGGGGGACAGATGAACACTGAAGCTTTCTTT. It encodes CASSAQPGGQMNTEAFF.

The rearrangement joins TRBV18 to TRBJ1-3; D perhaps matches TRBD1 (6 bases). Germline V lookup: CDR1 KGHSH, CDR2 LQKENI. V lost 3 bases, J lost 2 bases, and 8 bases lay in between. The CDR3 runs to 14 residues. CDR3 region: CASSPTGPGNTIYF. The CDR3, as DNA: TGTGCCAGCTCACCCACAGGGCCTGGAAACACCATATATTTT.

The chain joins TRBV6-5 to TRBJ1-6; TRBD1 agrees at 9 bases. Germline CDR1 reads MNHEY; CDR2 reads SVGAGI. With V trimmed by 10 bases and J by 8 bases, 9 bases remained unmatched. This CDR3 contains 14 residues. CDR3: CATGRDREYSPLHF. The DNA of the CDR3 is TGTGCCACCGGAAGGGACAGGGAGTATTCACCCCTCCACTTT.

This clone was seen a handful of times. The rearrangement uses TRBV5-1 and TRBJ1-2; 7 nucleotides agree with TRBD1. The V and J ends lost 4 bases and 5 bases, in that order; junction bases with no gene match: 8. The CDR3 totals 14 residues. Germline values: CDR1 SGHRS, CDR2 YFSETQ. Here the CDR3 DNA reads TGCGCCAGCAGCAACGCCGGGACAGCGTATGGCTACACCTTC. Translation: CASSNAGTAYGYTF.

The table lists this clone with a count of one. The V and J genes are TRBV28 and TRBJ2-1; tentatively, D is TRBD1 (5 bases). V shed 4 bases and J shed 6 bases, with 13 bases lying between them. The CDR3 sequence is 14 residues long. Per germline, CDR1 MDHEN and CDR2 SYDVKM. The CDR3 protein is CASSSGGRVNEQFF. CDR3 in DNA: TGTGCCAGCAGTTCGGGTGGCAGGGTCAATGAGCAGTTCTTC. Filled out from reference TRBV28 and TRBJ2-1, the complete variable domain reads DVKVTQSSRYLVKRTGEKVFLECVQDMDHENMFWYRQDPGLGLRLIYFSYDVKMKEKGDIPEGYSVSREKKERFSLILESASTNQTSMYLCASSSGGRVNEQFFGPGTRLTVL.